This TCR beta chain was sequenced during a study of blood T cell repertoires in COVID-19. Across the whole study: Acute-phase and convalescent COVID-19 samples originated in the United States, Italy and Spain.

After removal of 2 bases from V and 4 bases from J, the junction contained 7 bases not matched to a gene. The germline gives CDR1 GTSNPN, CDR2 SVGIG (reference sequence). This CDR3 region has 15 residues. As processed by the authors: Quantification of nucleated cells was approximated via reference gene primer amplification. TCRdb keeps only in-frame clones here, not all; method: immunoSEQ multiplex PCR. From that table come the V and J calls and clone size; the DNA was used to work out D and trimming. The repertoire consists of over 350,000 clones, with more than 70% occurring once and the leading ten covering 0.9% to 1.5%.

This rearrangement joins TRBV30 to TRBJ1-4; 7 nucleotides align to TRBD1. The clonotype comes from a woman aged 18-29 years who had recovered from COVID-19. The sequencing input was PBMCs or T cells enriched from blood (not recorded which). The CDR3 nucleotides read TGTGCCTGGAGTCCATCTTGGGACAGTAATGAAAAACTGTTTTTT. It encodes CAWSPSWDSNEKLFF.